A selection of T cell receptor beta chains follows, all from one sample in a study of T-cell memory formation after mild COVID-19. TCRdb fed the 5' RACE reads into MiXCR, producing one record per CDR3 protein. The data contain about 540,000 distinct CDR3 sequences, roughly 20% of them singletons. The sequenced sample consisted of PBMCs or a T cell subset sorted from them (not recorded which). The source is an adult woman who had mild COVID-19 (a few samples of this study predate the infection). Cell type and time point are not known. Both conserved end residues are part of each CDR3. Each record gives: J gene, CDR3 length, V gene, CDR3 protein.

>TRBJ1-4|18|TRBV10-2
CASSAGRGGGSTNEKLFF
>TRBJ2-7|13|TRBV10-3
CAISLAGSYEQYF
>TRBJ1-1|11|TRBV2
CASTLKASLFF
>TRBJ2-5|21|TRBV7-6
CASLTDSKLSKRLDRRETQYF
>TRBJ2-7|14|TRBV7-9
CASSSGTSGRAKSF
>TRBJ1-1|14|TRBV24-1
CATSDSGSGTEAFF
>TRBJ1-4|15|TRBV12-3/TRBV12-4
CASSSQGATNEKLFF
>TRBJ2-1|16|TRBV4-1
CASSQETSGGAHEQFF
>TRBJ2-1|14|TRBV9
CASSAGRTNNEQFF
>TRBJ2-5|16|TRBV13
CASSPLGAEGQETQYF
>TRBJ2-7|14|TRBV20-1
CSARDRVRGREQYF
>TRBJ2-1|21|TRBV5-1
CASSSPRLAGEYAGSYNEQFF
>TRBJ1-1|14|TRBV20-1
CSAPEPLSGAEAFF
>TRBJ1-1|15|TRBV10-3
CAIRGILSQTGKAFF
>TRBJ2-5|15|TRBV7-9
CASSLDGGRGETQYF
>TRBJ2-1|14|TRBV6-1
CASSPGIFYNEQFF
>TRBJ2-1|12|TRBV24-1
CATRYRVNEQFF
>TRBJ2-2|18|TRBV5-1
CASSQRTSGGSVTGELFF
>TRBJ1-2|13|TRBV12-3/TRBV12-4
CASSLSNNYGYTF
>TRBJ2-7|13|TRBV7-9
CASSSRRGYEQYF
>TRBJ2-7|14|TRBV7-2
CASSPGGRSYEQYF
>TRBJ2-3|15|TRBV20-1
CSARHPGTNTDTQYF
>TRBJ1-1|11|TRBV7-2
CASKGGTEAFF
>TRBJ2-1|14|TRBV4-3
CASSHGTSVNEQFF
>TRBJ1-2|11|TRBV5-1
CASSMSGGYTF
>TRBJ2-7|13|TRBV18
CASSPRGSGEQYF
>TRBJ2-5|15|TRBV7-2
CASSLTRLAGGRPTF
>TRBJ2-1|16|TRBV11-2
CASSLDALAGGREQFF
>TRBJ2-1|18|TRBV7-2
CASSRPGLAGGPLTEQFF
>TRBJ2-3|15|TRBV20-1
CSARFASGRADTQYF
>TRBJ2-3|16|TRBV5-1
CASSFSGVANTDTQYF